The 16 T cell receptor beta chains in this list originate from one sample, sequenced in a study of T cells and Merkel cell carcinoma outcomes. Measured with immunoSEQ multiplex PCR; TCRdb has only the in-frame clones, and not every one. The sample includes some 15,000 clones, more than 75% seen only once; the top ten take 7.9%. Source material: tumor tissue from Merkel cell carcinoma. All receptors derive from a human donor with Merkel cell carcinoma.

The rearrangement uses TRBV6-1 and TRBJ1-3, with unresolved D. Trimming shortened V by 1 base and J by 0 bases, and 10 bases separated the two germline ends. The CDR3 sequence is 16 residues long. Germline-derived CDR1 and CDR2 are MNHNS and SASEGT. CDR3 nucleotides: TGTGCCAGCAGTGAAGTCCTGGGTAACTCTGGAAACACCATATATTTT. This codes for CASSEVLGNSGNTIYF.

The chain employs TRBV27 and TRBJ2-3, with 8 bases identical to TRBD2. The CDR3 covers 16 residues. The germline V gene has CDR1 MNHEY and CDR2 SMNVEV (reference sequence). The V and J ends lost 3 bases and 2 bases, in that order; junction bases with no gene match: 7. The CDR3 protein is CASSFVGGGSTDTQYF. CDR3 DNA: TGTGCCAGCAGTTTTGTCGGGGGGGGATCCACAGATACGCAGTATTTT.

The gene calls are TRBV5-1 and TRBJ2-5; perhaps TRBD1 as D (6 bases). This CDR3 has 14 amino acids. Deletions cut 3 bases from V and 2 bases from J, with 11 bases between. CDR1 and CDR2 (germline): SGHRS, YFSETQ. CDR3 sequence reads: CASSSQGSQETQYF. The CDR3 DNA reads TGCGCCAGCAGCTCCCAGGGGAGTCAAGAGACCCAGTACTTC.

V usage is TRBV5-1 and J usage is TRBJ1-4; D may be TRBD1 (5 bases). The germline V gene has CDR1 SGHRS and CDR2 YFSETQ. The CDR3 covers 14 residues. Trimming removed 5 bases from V and 8 bases from J, with 16 bases in between. The CDR3: CASRLQGGGEKLFF. In nucleotides, the CDR3 is TGCGCCAGCAGACTGCAGGGTGGAGGAGAAAAACTGTTTTTT.

The count of this clone is one. This chain links TRBV6-6 with TRBJ2-1; weak D call: TRBD1 (6 bases). This CDR3 has 16 amino acids. Germline CDR1 and CDR2: MNHNY and SVGAGI (reference sequence). V gave up 8 bases and J gave up 9 bases, with 26 bases separating them. CDR3 loop: CASGPHADSVGSEQFF. The CDR3 nucleotides read TGTGCCAGCGGACCCCACGCGGACAGTGTGGGGAGTGAGCAGTTCTTC.

The chain recombines TRBV19 with TRBJ1-4; no reliable D call. CDR3 length equals 14 residues. V gave up 3 bases and J gave up 8 bases, with 13 bases separating them. CDR1 LNHDA and CDR2 SQIVND come from the germline V gene (reference sequence). The CDR3 DNA sequence: TGTGCCAGTAGTATCCCCGGACGGAAAGAAAAACTGTTTTTT. Translation: CASSIPGRKEKLFF.

The gene calls are TRBV9 and TRBJ2-2; 8 nucleotides align to TRBD2. The V segment lost 7 bases and the J segment 7 bases; nucleotides outside the gene matches: 6. The CDR3 sequence is 13 residues long. Germline CDR1 is SGDLS and CDR2 is YYNGEE. CDR3 protein: CASGAGDGGELFF. For the CDR3, the DNA is TGTGCCAGCGGAGCGGGAGATGGCGGGGAGCTGTTTTTT.

This chain joins TRBV7-9 and TRBJ2-6, with TRBD1 identical over 7 bases. In germline, CDR1 is SEHNR, CDR2 FQNEAQ (reference sequence). This CDR3 is built from 16 residues. The ends lost 3 bases at V and 0 bases at J; junction bases unmatched: 2. The CDR3 coding sequence is TGTGCCAGCAGCTTGGGACAGAGCTCTGGGGCCAACGTCCTGACTTTC. Amino acid sequence: CASSLGQSSGANVLTF.

V and J are TRBV11-2 and TRBJ2-5; possibly TRBD1 or TRBD2 for D (5 bases each). Trimming shortened V by 4 bases and J by 6 bases, and 15 bases separated the two germline ends. The CDR3 has 14 amino acids. CDR1 is SGHAT and CDR2 is FQNNGV in the germline V gene. The CDR3 region has the DNA TGTGCCAGCAGCTCCCTCCGGGACCTTCAGACCCAGTACTTC. This codes for CASSSLRDLQTQYF.

This clone was found a few times. The chain links TRBV2 to TRBJ2-1; tentatively, D is TRBD2 (7 bases). The germline V gene encodes CDR1 SNHLY and CDR2 FYNNEI. With 10 bases removed from V and 12 bases from J, the gap between germline ends came to 34 bases. The CDR3 spans 17 residues. DNA for the CDR3: TGTGCCACCTCGCCAGGGAGGCGCGGGGGCGGCCTTGCGGTGCAGTTCTTC. This sequence encodes CATSPGRRGGGLAVQFF.

The chain carries TRBV29-1 and TRBJ2-7; D might be TRBD2 (6 bases). This CDR3 region has 14 residues. Germline CDR1 and CDR2: SQVTM and ANQGSEA. Trimming took 4 bases from V and 7 from J, leaving 20 bases between them. The CDR3 protein is CSVAETWDGGEQYF. CDR3 DNA sequence: TGCAGCGTTGCCGAAACCTGGGACGGAGGGGAGCAGTACTTC.

J is TRBJ1-2 and V is TRBV30, with no clear D. V lost 5 bases, J lost 6 bases, and 13 bases lay in between. CDR1 and CDR2 from the germline V gene are GTSNPN and SVGIG (reference sequence). The CDR3 sequence is 12 residues long. The CDR3 DNA reads as TGTGCCTGGTCCTCCGCGGGAAATGGCTACACCTTC. This encodes CAWSSAGNGYTF.

V usage is TRBV27 and J usage is TRBJ2-5; D might be TRBD1 (5 bases). The CDR3 is made up of 14 amino acids. Per the germline V gene, CDR1 is MNHEY and CDR2 is SMNVEV (reference sequence). V lost 0 bases and J 4 bases, leaving 9 bases between the germline ends. The CDR3 nucleotides read TGTGCCAGCAGTTTATCCACAGGTGGAGAGACCCAGTACTTC. Translation gives CASSLSTGGETQYF.

A word on this clone: The same CDR3 also results from other DNA sequences found in this sample. The V call is TRBV2, the J call TRBJ1-3, with D possibly being TRBD1 (6 bases). The CDR3 sequence is 15 residues long. V lost 7 bases, J lost 0 bases, and 13 bases lay in between. CDR1 SNHLY and CDR2 FYNNEI come from the germline V gene. As DNA, the CDR3 is TGTGCCAGCACTAGGGGACACTACTCTGGAAACACCATATATTTT. Translation: CASTRGHYSGNTIYF.

V is TRBV18 and J is TRBJ1-2, with TRBD1 matching 7 bases. In germline, CDR1 is KGHSH, CDR2 LQKENI. The CDR3 is made up of 14 amino acids. J was trimmed by 0 bases and V by 6 bases; bases with no gene match: 4. The CDR3 region has the DNA TGTGCCAGCTCGTACGACAGGGCTAACTATGGCTACACCTTC. It yields the protein CASSYDRANYGYTF.

Here the CDR3 DNA reads TGTGCCAGCAGCTCCCCTCGGGGGTACAATGAGCAGTTCTTC. This translates into CASSSPRGYNEQFF. This chain links TRBV11-2 with TRBJ2-1; a weak D match, TRBD2 (6 bases). CDR3 length equals 14 residues. V gave up 4 bases and J gave up 4 bases, with 11 bases separating them. Germline V CDR1 and CDR2: SGHAT, FQNNGV.